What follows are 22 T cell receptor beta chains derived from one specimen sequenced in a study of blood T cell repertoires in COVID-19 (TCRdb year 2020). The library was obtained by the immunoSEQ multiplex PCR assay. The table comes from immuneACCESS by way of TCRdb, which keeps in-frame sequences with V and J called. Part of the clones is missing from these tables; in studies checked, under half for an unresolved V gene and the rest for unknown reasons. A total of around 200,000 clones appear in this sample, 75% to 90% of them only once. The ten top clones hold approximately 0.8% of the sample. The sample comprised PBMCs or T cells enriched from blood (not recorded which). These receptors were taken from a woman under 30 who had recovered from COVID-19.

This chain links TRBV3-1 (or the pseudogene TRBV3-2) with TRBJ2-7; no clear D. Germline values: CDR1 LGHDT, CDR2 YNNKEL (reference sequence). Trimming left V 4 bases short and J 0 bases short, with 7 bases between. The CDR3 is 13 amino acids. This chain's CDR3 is CASSPTLSYEQYF. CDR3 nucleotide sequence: TGTGCCAGCAGCCCTACCCTCTCCTACGAGCAGTACTTC.

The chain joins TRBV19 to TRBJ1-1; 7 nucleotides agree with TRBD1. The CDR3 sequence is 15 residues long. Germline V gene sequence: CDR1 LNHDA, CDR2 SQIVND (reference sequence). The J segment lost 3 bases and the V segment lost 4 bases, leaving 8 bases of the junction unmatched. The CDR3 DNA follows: TGTGCCAGTAGTACCAGCCGGGACAGCGACACTGAAGCTTTCTTT. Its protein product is CASSTSRDSDTEAFF.

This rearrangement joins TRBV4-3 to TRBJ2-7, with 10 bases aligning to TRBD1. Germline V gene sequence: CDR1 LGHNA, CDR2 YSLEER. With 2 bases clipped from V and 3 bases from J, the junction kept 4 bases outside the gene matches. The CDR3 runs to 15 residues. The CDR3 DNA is TGCGCCAGCAGCCAAAGTCGGGACAGGGGCTACGAGCAGTACTTC. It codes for CASSQSRDRGYEQYF.

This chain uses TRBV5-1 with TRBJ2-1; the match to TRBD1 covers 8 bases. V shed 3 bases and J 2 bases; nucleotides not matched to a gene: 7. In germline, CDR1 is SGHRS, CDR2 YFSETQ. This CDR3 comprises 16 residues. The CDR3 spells CASSSATGQAYNEQFF. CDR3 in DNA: TGCGCCAGCAGCTCTGCCACGGGACAGGCCTACAATGAGCAGTTCTTC.

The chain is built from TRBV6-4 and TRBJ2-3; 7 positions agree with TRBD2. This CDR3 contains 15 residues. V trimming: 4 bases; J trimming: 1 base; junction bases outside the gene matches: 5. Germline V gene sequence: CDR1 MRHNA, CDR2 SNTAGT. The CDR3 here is CASSGEGGGTDTQYF. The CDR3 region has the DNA TGTGCCAGCAGTGGCGAGGGAGGGGGCACAGATACGCAGTATTTT.

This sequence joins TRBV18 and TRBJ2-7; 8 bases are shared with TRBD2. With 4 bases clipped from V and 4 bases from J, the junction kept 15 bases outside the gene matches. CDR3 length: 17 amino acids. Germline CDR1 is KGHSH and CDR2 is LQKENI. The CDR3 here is CASSLGPYSGTGYEQYF. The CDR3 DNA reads TGTGCCAGCTCACTGGGACCCTATAGCGGGACGGGGTACGAGCAGTACTTC.

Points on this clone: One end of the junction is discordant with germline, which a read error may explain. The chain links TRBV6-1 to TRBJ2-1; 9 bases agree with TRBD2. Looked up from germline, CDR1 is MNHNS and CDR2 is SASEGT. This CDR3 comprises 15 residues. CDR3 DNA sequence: TGTGCCAGCAGCGAAGGACTAGCGCCTGAGGATGAGCAGTTCTTC. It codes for CASSEGLAPEDEQFF.

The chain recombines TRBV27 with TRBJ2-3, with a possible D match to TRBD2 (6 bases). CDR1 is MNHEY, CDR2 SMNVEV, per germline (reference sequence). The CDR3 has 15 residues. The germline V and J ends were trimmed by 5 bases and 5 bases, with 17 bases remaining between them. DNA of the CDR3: TGTGCCAGCAGTATCCTTAGCGGATCGGGAGATACGCAGTATTTT. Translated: CASSILSGSGDTQYF.

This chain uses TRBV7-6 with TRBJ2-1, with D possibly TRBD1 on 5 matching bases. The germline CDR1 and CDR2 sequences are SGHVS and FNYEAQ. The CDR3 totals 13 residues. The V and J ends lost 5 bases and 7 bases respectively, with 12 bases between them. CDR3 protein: CASSRTNRNEQFF. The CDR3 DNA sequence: TGTGCCAGCAGCCGGACCAACAGGAATGAGCAGTTCTTC.

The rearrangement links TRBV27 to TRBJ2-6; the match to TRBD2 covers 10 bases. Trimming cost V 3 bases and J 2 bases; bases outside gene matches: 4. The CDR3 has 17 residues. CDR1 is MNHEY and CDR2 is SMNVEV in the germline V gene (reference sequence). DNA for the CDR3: TGTGCCAGCAGTTTTCTAGCGGGAGAGGCTGGGGCCAACGTCCTGACTTTC. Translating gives CASSFLAGEAGANVLTF.

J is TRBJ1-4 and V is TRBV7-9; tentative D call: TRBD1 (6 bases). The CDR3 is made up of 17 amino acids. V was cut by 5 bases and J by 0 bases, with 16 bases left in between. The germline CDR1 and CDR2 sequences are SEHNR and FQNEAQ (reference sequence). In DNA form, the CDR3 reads TGTGCCAGCAGCCCCTTGGACTGGGGGCCAACTAATGAAAAACTGTTTTTT. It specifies CASSPLDWGPTNEKLFF.

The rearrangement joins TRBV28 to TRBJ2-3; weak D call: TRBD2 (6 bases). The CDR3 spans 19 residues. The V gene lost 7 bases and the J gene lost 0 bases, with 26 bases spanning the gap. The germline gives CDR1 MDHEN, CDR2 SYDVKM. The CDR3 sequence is CASTFEPLFAGPSTDTQYF. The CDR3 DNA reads TGTGCCAGCACCTTTGAACCCCTATTCGCGGGACCAAGCACAGATACGCAGTATTTT. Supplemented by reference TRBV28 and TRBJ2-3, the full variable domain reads DVKVTQSSRYLVKRTGEKVFLECVQDMDHENMFWYRQDPGLGLRLIYFSYDVKMKEKGDIPEGYSVSREKKERFSLILESASTNQTSMYLCASTFEPLFAGPSTDTQYFGPGTRLTVL.

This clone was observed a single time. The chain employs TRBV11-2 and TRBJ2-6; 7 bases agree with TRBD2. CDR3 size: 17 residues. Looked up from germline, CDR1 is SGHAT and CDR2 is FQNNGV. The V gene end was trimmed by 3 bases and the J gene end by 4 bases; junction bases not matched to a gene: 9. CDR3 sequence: CASSFRAGASGANVLTF. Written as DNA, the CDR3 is TGTGCCAGCAGCTTCCGTGCGGGAGCGTCGGGGGCCAACGTCCTGACTTTC.

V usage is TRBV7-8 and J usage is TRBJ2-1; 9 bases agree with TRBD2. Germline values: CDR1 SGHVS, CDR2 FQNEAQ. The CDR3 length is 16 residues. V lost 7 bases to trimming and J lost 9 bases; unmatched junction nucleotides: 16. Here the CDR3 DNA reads TGTGCCAGCATACCTGGGGTCGCGGGAGGGCCGGGTGAGCAGTTCTTC. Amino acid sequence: CASIPGVAGGPGEQFF. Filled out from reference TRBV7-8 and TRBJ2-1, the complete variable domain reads GAGVSQSPRYKVAKRGQDVALRCDPISGHVSLFWYQQALGQGPEFLTYFQNEAQLDKSGLPSDRFFAERPEGSVSTLKIQRTQQEDSAVYLCASIPGVAGGPGEQFFGPGTRLTVL.

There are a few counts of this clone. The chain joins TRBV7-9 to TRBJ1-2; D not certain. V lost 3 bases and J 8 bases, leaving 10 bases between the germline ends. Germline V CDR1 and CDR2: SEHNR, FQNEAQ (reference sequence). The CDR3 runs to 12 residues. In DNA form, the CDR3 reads TGTGCCAGCAGCTTGGAGAGGCGAGGCTACACCTTC. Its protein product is CASSLERRGYTF.

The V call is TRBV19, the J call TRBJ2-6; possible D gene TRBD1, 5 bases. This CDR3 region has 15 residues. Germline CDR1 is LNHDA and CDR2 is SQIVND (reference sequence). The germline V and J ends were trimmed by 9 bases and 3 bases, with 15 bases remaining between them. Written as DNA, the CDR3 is TGTGCCAGCACATCGCAGGGCTATGGGGCCAACGTCCTGACTTTC. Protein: CASTSQGYGANVLTF.

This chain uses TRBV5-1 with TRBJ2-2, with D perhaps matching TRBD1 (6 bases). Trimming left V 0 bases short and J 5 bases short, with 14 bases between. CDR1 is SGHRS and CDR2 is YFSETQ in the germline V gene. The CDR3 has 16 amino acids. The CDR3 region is CASSLGVGGRTGELFF. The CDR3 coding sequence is TGCGCCAGCAGCTTGGGGGTTGGGGGCCGAACCGGGGAGCTGTTTTTT.

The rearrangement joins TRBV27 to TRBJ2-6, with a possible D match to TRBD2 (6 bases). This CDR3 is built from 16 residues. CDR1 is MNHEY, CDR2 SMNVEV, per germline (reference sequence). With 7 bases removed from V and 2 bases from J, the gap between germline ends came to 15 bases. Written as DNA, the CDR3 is TGTGCCAGCACCCTATGGCGGGGCCCTGGGGCCAACGTCCTGACTTTC. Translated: CASTLWRGPGANVLTF. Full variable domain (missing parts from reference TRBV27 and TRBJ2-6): EAQVTQNPRYLITVTGKKLTVTCSQNMNHEYMSWYRQDPGLGLRQIYYSMNVEVTDKGDVPEGYKVSRKEKRNFPLILESPSPNQTSLYFCASTLWRGPGANVLTFGAGSRLTVL.

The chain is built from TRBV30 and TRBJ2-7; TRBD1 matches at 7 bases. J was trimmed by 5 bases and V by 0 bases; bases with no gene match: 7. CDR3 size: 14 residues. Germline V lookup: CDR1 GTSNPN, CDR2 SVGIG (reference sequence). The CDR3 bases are TGTGCCTGGAGTGTATACCGGGACAGAAACGAGCAGTACTTC. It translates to CAWSVYRDRNEQYF.

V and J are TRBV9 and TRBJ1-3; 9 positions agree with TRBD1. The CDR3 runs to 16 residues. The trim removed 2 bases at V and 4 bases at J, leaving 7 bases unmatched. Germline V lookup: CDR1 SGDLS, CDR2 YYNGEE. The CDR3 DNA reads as TGTGCCAGCAGCGTTGCTCTACAGGGGGCCGGAAACACCATATATTTT. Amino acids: CASSVALQGAGNTIYF.

The CDR3 here is CASSQVDGSEQYF. The DNA of the CDR3 is TGTGCCAGCAGCCAAGTCGACGGGTCCGAGCAGTACTTC. The chain uses TRBV4-2 and TRBJ2-7; D call uncertain. Deletions cut 1 base from V and 6 bases from J, with 10 bases between. The CDR3 runs 13 residues. Germline V gives CDR1 LGHNA, CDR2 YNFKEQ.

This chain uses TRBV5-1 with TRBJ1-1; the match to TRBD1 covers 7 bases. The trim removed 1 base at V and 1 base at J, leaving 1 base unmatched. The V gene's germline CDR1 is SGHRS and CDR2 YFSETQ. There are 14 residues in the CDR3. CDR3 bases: TGCGCCAGCAGCTTGAGACAGGGGAACACTGAAGCTTTCTTT. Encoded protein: CASSLRQGNTEAFF.